This passage covers 29 T cell receptor beta chains from one sample sequenced in a study of cytomegalovirus exposure and HLA in healthy donors. PCR used 60 Vbeta primers and 13 Jbeta primers. The repertoire was sequenced with immunoSEQ multiplex PCR; TCRdb's copy has only in-frame clones and lacks some. The data hold 150,000 to 200,000 clones, with 60% to 80% observed a single time. Sequenced: PBMCs. These receptors all stem from a male donor in good health and CMV-seronegative.

The chain recombines TRBV19 with TRBJ1-4; TRBD1 is a possible D gene (6 bases). V gave up 1 base and J gave up 4 bases, with 10 bases separating them. The CDR3 covers 15 residues. Germline V gives CDR1 LNHDA, CDR2 SQIVND (reference sequence). The CDR3 is CASSIGTVFNEKLFF. CDR3 DNA: TGTGCCAGTAGTATAGGGACAGTTTTTAATGAAAAACTGTTTTTT.

V gene TRBV29-1 combines with J gene TRBJ1-2, with 7 bases aligning to TRBD1. This CDR3 has 12 amino acids. CDR1 and CDR2 from the germline V gene are SQVTM and ANQGSEA. V lost 7 bases, J lost 7 bases, and 9 bases stayed unmatched. CDR3 region: CSAVEGAGGYTF. The CDR3 region has the DNA TGCAGCGCCGTTGAGGGGGCGGGTGGCTACACCTTC.

The chain couples TRBV10-3 to TRBJ2-7, with 14 nucleotides matching TRBD2. Germline values: CDR1 ENHRY, CDR2 SYGVKD. CDR3 size: 16 residues. The trim removed 6 bases at V and 4 bases at J, leaving 8 bases unmatched. CDR3 loop: CAISDSGTSGGYEQYF. DNA of the CDR3: TGTGCCATCAGCGATTCCGGGACTAGCGGGGGTTACGAGCAGTACTTC.

This clone was seen just once. This rearrangement joins TRBV7-3 to TRBJ2-3; 9 positions agree with TRBD2. From germline, CDR1 is SGHTA and CDR2 FQGTGA. The CDR3 totals 18 residues. J lost 4 bases, V lost 4 bases, and 15 bases had no gene match. DNA of the CDR3: TGTGCCAGCAGCTCCAGGGCCCCCGGGACTAGCTGGGCAGATACGCAGTATTTT. Translated, it gives CASSSRAPGTSWADTQYF.

This clone has just one count. The V and J genes are TRBV9 and TRBJ1-1; 8 nucleotides align to TRBD1. CDR3 length: 15 residues. V lost 2 bases, J lost 7 bases, and 10 bases stayed unmatched. CDR1 and CDR2 from the germline V gene are SGDLS and YYNGEE. The CDR3 is CASSVRDQGASEAFF. CDR3 in DNA: TGTGCCAGCAGCGTCAGGGATCAGGGGGCTAGTGAAGCTTTCTTT.

The chain has TRBV6-6 and TRBJ2-3, with D uncertain. This CDR3 region has 15 residues. Trimming removed 7 bases at V and 4 bases at J, with 18 bases between. Per germline, CDR1 MNHNY and CDR2 SVGAGI (reference sequence). The CDR3 DNA follows: TGTGCCAGCAACCCCGCAGTTACCCGTCCAGATACGCAGTATTTT. This sequence encodes CASNPAVTRPDTQYF.

The chain uses TRBV9 and TRBJ2-5, with D maybe TRBD2 (5 bases). Trimming pared 2 bases from V and 3 bases from J, leaving 8 bases between. Per germline, CDR1 SGDLS and CDR2 YYNGEE. This CDR3 has 13 amino acids. The CDR3 here is CASSVYGKETQYF. The CDR3 DNA is TGTGCCAGCAGCGTCTACGGGAAAGAGACCCAGTACTTC.

J is TRBJ1-1 and V is TRBV19; 7 positions match TRBD1. The CDR3 totals 14 residues. J lost 4 bases, V lost 3 bases, and 5 bases had no gene match. Germline V gene sequence: CDR1 LNHDA, CDR2 SQIVND (reference sequence). Here the CDR3 DNA reads TGTGCCAGTAGTATCGACAGGGAGAGCACTGAAGCTTTCTTT. This gives the protein CASSIDRESTEAFF.

This clone was seen more than once but under ten times. The junction departs from the called germline gene at one end, perhaps through a read error. This chain joins TRBV7-2 and TRBJ2-1; the match to TRBD2 covers 12 bases. Germline V gene data show CDR1 as SGHTA and CDR2 as FQGNSA. CDR3 length equals 14 residues. Here the CDR3 reads CASSLPSSGRAGIF. The CDR3 DNA follows: TGTGCCAGCAGCTTACCCTCTAGCGGGAGGGCAGGAATCTTC. The full variable domain, with the rest looked up from reference TRBV7-2 and TRBJ2-1, is GAGVSQSPSNKVTEKGKDVELRCDPISGHTALYWYRQSLGQGLEFLIYFQGNSAPDKSGLPSDRFSAERTGGSVSTLTIQRTQQEDSAVYLCASSLPSSGRAGIFGPGTRLTVL.

The chain links TRBV7-9 to TRBJ1-2; D may be TRBD1 (6 bases). Looked up from germline, CDR1 is SEHNR and CDR2 is FQNEAQ (reference sequence). V was cut by 7 bases and J by 6 bases, with 18 bases left in between. This CDR3 is 14 amino acids long. This chain's CDR3 is CASIRVGGADGYTF. DNA of the CDR3: TGTGCCAGCATCCGGGTCGGGGGGGCAGATGGCTACACCTTC. Drawing the rest from reference TRBV7-9 and TRBJ1-2, the complete variable domain is DTGVSQNPRHKITKRGQNVTFRCDPISEHNRLYWYRQTLGQGPEFLTYFQNEAQLEKSRLLSDRFSAERPKGSFSTLEIQRTEQGDSAMYLCASIRVGGADGYTFGSGTRLTVV.

This clone appeared a single time. The chain uses TRBV13 and TRBJ1-2; the D is unclear. The CDR3 runs 13 residues. V lost 5 bases and J lost 1, with 8 bases in between. Germline V lookup: CDR1 PRHDT, CDR2 FYEKMQ (reference sequence). Here the CDR3 DNA reads TGTGCCAGCAGCACAACCGATAACTATGGCTACACCTTC. Its translation: CASSTTDNYGYTF.

The chain combines TRBV7-7 with TRBJ2-2, with 10 bases identical to TRBD2. The CDR3 totals 16 residues. The V gene's germline CDR1 is SSHAT and CDR2 FNYEAQ (reference sequence). J lost 4 bases, V lost 1 base, and 3 bases had no gene match. As DNA, the CDR3 is TGTGCCAGCAGCTTAGGGACTAGCGGACCCACCGGGGAGCTGTTTTTT. Translating gives CASSLGTSGPTGELFF.

The chain combines TRBV5-1 with TRBJ1-2, with 7 bases aligning to TRBD1. This CDR3 has 17 amino acids. V was clipped by 0 bases and J by 0 bases; unmatched bases: 8. Germline CDR1 and CDR2: SGHRS and YFSETQ. CDR3 sequence reads: CASSLVWTGPANYGYTF. CDR3 bases: TGCGCCAGCAGCTTGGTTTGGACAGGCCCCGCTAACTATGGCTACACCTTC.

V is TRBV7-2 and J is TRBJ2-7; D possibly corresponds to TRBD2 (5 bases). The CDR3 consists of 14 residues. Germline values: CDR1 SGHTA, CDR2 FQGNSA. V shed 4 bases and J shed 2 bases, with 12 bases lying between them. For the CDR3, the DNA is TGTGCCAGCAGCTCGAGGGTGGGCCCCTACGAGCAGTACTTC. Protein product: CASSSRVGPYEQYF. Complete variable domain (other parts from reference TRBV7-2 and TRBJ2-7): GAGVSQSPSNKVTEKGKDVELRCDPISGHTALYWYRQSLGQGLEFLIYFQGNSAPDKSGLPSDRFSAERTGGSVSTLTIQRTQQEDSAVYLCASSSRVGPYEQYFGPGTRLTVT.

The CDR3 region is CASKIHGGTEAFF. For the CDR3, the DNA is TGTGCCAGCAAGATTCACGGGGGGACTGAAGCTTTCTTT. V gene TRBV27 combines with J gene TRBJ1-1; possible D gene TRBD1, 5 bases. The CDR3 consists of 13 residues. The V end lost 7 bases, the J end lost 5 bases, and 14 bases lay between the germline ends. From germline, CDR1 is MNHEY and CDR2 SMNVEV (reference sequence).

This clone occurred a few times. This rearrangement joins TRBV28 to TRBJ2-7; D possibly corresponds to TRBD2 (6 bases). Germline CDR1 MDHEN, CDR2 SYDVKM. There are 14 residues in the CDR3. V shed 6 bases and J shed 0 bases, with 12 bases lying between them. The CDR3 sequence: CASSLSGLSYEQYF. CDR3 DNA: TGTGCCAGCAGCCTTAGCGGACTCTCCTACGAGCAGTACTTC.

The chain couples TRBV30 to TRBJ1-2; TRBD1 aligns across 9 bases. V lost 8 bases and J lost 7; bases outside the gene matches: 8. In germline, CDR1 is GTSNPN, CDR2 SVGIG (reference sequence). This CDR3 is 12 amino acids long. The CDR3 DNA sequence: TGTGCCAGGGACAGGGCTCTCCCTGGCTACACCTTC. It is translated as CARDRALPGYTF.

This clone was seen a few times. The chain employs TRBV5-6 and TRBJ2-5, with a possible D match to TRBD1 (6 bases). CDR1 is SGHDT and CDR2 is YYEEEE in the germline V gene. Trimming took 4 bases from V and 4 from J, leaving 11 bases between them. The CDR3 spans 13 residues. CDR3 coding DNA: TGTGCCAGCAGCGGCGCAGGGGCAGAGACCCAGTACTTC. This codes for CASSGAGAETQYF.

This chain connects TRBV11-3 to TRBJ2-7, with a tentative D call TRBD1 (6 bases). V dropped 2 bases and J dropped 7 bases, with 12 bases sitting between them. Germline loops: CDR1 SGHNT, CDR2 YENEEA. CDR3 length equals 13 residues. The CDR3 DNA sequence: TGTGCCAGCAGCTTATCAGGCAGGGGTGAGCAGTACTTC. It codes for CASSLSGRGEQYF.

This clone was seen only a few times. This sequence joins TRBV19 and TRBJ2-2; 11 bases match TRBD2. The germline CDR1 and CDR2 sequences are LNHDA and SQIVND (reference sequence). CDR3 length equals 17 residues. V lost 5 bases and J lost 3; bases outside the gene matches: 8. CDR3 loop: CASSLIAGGLDTGELFF. The CDR3 DNA reads as TGTGCCAGTAGTCTGATAGCGGGAGGGTTGGACACCGGGGAGCTGTTTTTT. The whole variable domain, remainder taken from reference TRBV19 and TRBJ2-2, is DGGITQSPKYLFRKEGQNVTLSCEQNLNHDAMYWYRQDPGQGLRLIYYSQIVNDFQKGDIAEGYSVSREKKESFPLTVTSAQKNPTAFYLCASSLIAGGLDTGELFFGEGSRLTVL.

The chain links TRBV5-1 to TRBJ1-6; perhaps TRBD1 as D (6 bases). V was clipped by 2 bases and J by 9 bases, with 12 bases between them. The CDR3 sequence is 14 residues long. CDR1 and CDR2 from the germline V gene are SGHRS and YFSETQ. CDR3 sequence reads: CASSLQGLGSPLHF. CDR3 sequence (DNA): TGCGCCAGCAGCTTACAGGGACTAGGTTCACCCCTCCACTTT.

The rearrangement links TRBV6-6 to TRBJ1-4; the D gene is possibly TRBD1 (6 bases). The CDR3 contains 14 residues. Trimming pared 5 bases from V and 4 bases from J, leaving 11 bases between. Germline values: CDR1 MNHNY, CDR2 SVGAGI (reference sequence). In DNA, the CDR3 is TGTGCCAGCAGTCCACAGGGAATTAATGAAAAACTGTTTTTT. Its protein product is CASSPQGINEKLFF.

This chain connects TRBV27 to TRBJ2-7; a possible D gene is TRBD2 (6 bases). V dropped 4 bases and J dropped 2 bases, with 9 bases sitting between them. CDR1 MNHEY and CDR2 SMNVEV come from the germline V gene (reference sequence). The CDR3 contains 13 residues. CDR3 region: CASSWGETYEQYF. CDR3 nucleotide sequence: TGTGCCAGCAGTTGGGGGGAGACCTACGAGCAGTACTTC.

The chain links TRBV4-2 to TRBJ2-2; possibly TRBD1 for D (6 bases). Germline V lookup: CDR1 LGHNA, CDR2 YNFKEQ. V lost 5 bases to trimming and J lost 6 bases, with 16 bases between them. The CDR3 is made up of 15 amino acids. The DNA of the CDR3 is TGTGCCAGCAGCTTGGGCCTACAGGGACCCGGGGAGCTGTTTTTT. This codes for CASSLGLQGPGELFF.

The chain employs TRBV6-5 and TRBJ2-2, with 9 bases fitting TRBD2. There are 15 residues in the CDR3. Germline CDR1 is MNHEY and CDR2 is SVGAGI. The junction had 8 bases not matched to a gene; V was cut back by 8 bases and J by 4 bases. This chain's CDR3 is CASQGGGRATGELFF. The CDR3 DNA reads TGTGCCAGCCAGGGGGGCGGGAGGGCCACCGGGGAGCTGTTTTTT.

This clone was seen only a few times. This chain uses TRBV6-1 with TRBJ2-1, with 7 bases lining up with TRBD2. This CDR3 is 15 amino acids long. The ends lost 5 bases at V and 8 bases at J; junction bases unmatched: 12. Germline V gives CDR1 MNHNS, CDR2 SASEGT. The DNA for the CDR3 is TGTGCCAGCAGTACCGGGACCAGCGGGGTGGATGAGCAGTTCTTC. This encodes CASSTGTSGVDEQFF.

To note about this clone: This sample includes further DNA sequences coding for the same CDR3. This chain connects TRBV29-1 to TRBJ2-7; D is undetermined. Germline V gives CDR1 SQVTM, CDR2 ANQGSEA. The CDR3 length is 13 residues. V lost 6 bases and J lost 0, with 12 bases in between. CDR3 sequence (DNA): TGCAGCGTGGCTGGTCCTAGCTCCTACGAGCAGTACTTC. Its protein is CSVAGPSSYEQYF.

The V gene is TRBV27, the J gene TRBJ2-1; D gene uncertain. The CDR3 totals 12 residues. The V end lost 8 bases, the J end lost 5 bases, and 10 bases lay between the germline ends. Looked up from germline, CDR1 is MNHEY and CDR2 is SMNVEV (reference sequence). The CDR3 coding sequence is TGTGCCAGCGGTCAGGTCCACAATGAGCAGTTCTTC. Its translation is CASGQVHNEQFF.

The chain employs TRBV4-2 and TRBJ2-6, with unresolved D. CDR3 length equals 17 residues. The V and J ends lost 0 bases and 2 bases respectively, with 11 bases between them. Germline V lookup: CDR1 LGHNA, CDR2 YNFKEQ. The CDR3 DNA reads TGTGCCAGCAGCCAAGAACTGTTAGATACTGGGGCCAACGTCCTGACTTTC. Translating it yields CASSQELLDTGANVLTF.